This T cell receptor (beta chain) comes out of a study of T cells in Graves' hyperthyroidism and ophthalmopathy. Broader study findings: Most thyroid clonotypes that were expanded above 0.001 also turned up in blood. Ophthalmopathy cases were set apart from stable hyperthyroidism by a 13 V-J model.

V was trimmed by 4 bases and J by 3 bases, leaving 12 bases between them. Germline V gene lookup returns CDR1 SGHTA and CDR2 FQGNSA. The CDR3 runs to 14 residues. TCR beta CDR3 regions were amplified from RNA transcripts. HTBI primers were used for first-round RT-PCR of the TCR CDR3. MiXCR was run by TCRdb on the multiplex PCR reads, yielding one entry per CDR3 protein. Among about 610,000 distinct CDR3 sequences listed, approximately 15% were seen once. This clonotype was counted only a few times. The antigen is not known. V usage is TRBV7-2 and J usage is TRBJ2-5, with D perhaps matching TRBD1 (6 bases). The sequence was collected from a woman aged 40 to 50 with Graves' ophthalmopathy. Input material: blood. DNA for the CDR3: TGTGCCAGCAGCTCTACCCCAGGGGAAGAGACCCAGTACTTC. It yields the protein CASSSTPGEETQYF.